These T cell receptor beta chains were read from a single sample in a study of Graves' ophthalmopathy and Graves' hyperthyroidism. TCRdb analysed the multiplex PCR reads with MiXCR anew, one entry per CDR3 protein. The sample carries about 340,000 distinct CDR3 sequences, roughly a sixth recorded once. The sample consisted of peripheral blood. The receptor set was obtained from an adult man with Graves' ophthalmopathy. Each CDR3 is given with its conserved first and last residue. A D gene is named only where the DNA matches it firmly. Rows give clone size only sometimes, using once, few, many, or a class for an expanded clone.

v_gene	d_gene	j_gene	abundance	CDR3aa	CDR3nt
TRBV11-2	-	TRBJ1-2	many	CASSRSGGVQKYGYTF	TGTGCCAGCAGCCGCTCTGGGGGGGTGCAGAAATATGGCTACACCTTC
TRBV16	TRBD2	TRBJ2-1	many	CASSQSLSGGSDEQFF	TGTGCCAGCAGCCAATCCCTTAGCGGGGGGAGCGATGAGCAGTTCTTC
TRBV5-1	-	TRBJ2-5	-	CASSLGVAEETQYF	TGCGCCAGCAGCTTGGGAGTAGCGGAAGAGACCCAGTACTTC
TRBV10-1	-	TRBJ2-2	many	CASSEHAGSNSGELFF	TGCGCCAGCAGTGAGCACGCCGGGAGCAACTCCGGGGAGCTGTTTTTT
TRBV6-2/TRBV6-3	TRBD2	TRBJ2-7	many	CASSSSGRAYEQYF	TGTGCCAGCAGTTCCAGCGGGAGGGCGTACGAGCAGTACTTC
TRBV2	-	TRBJ1-5	-	CASREGTVGQPQHF	TGTGCCAGCAGAGAGGGGACCGTGGGTCAGCCCCAGCATTTT
TRBV20-1	-	TRBJ1-2	many	CSAVRSTGYGGYTF	TGCAGTGCCGTAAGAAGCACAGGGTATGGTGGCTACACCTTC
TRBV4-2	-	TRBJ2-7	few	CASSLDGGGEQYF	TGTGCCAGCAGCCTAGACGGGGGAGGCGAGCAGTACTTC
TRBV6-2/TRBV6-3	-	TRBJ2-5	few	CASRAVETQYF	TGTGCCAGCAGGGCCGTAGAGACCCAGTACTTC
TRBV19	TRBD2	TRBJ2-2	many	CASSPIAGANTGELFF	TGTGCCAGTAGTCCCATAGCGGGGGCGAACACCGGGGAGCTGTTTTTT
TRBV7-9	TRBD1	TRBJ1-2	few	CVSSLAGTGGYGYTF	TGTGTCAGCAGCTTAGCCGGGACAGGAGGCTATGGCTACACCTTC
TRBV6-5	-	TRBJ2-2	many	CASSRVRGTGELFF	TGTGCCAGCAGTCGGGTCCGGGGGACCGGGGAGCTGTTTTTT
TRBV7-2	-	TRBJ2-5	many	CASSFSLGGARETQYF	TGTGCCAGCAGCTTCTCCTTGGGGGGGGCACGGGAGACCCAGTACTTC
TRBV7-2	-	TRBJ2-1	many	CASSLAPGAEQFF	TGTGCCAGCAGCTTAGCGCCGGGTGCCGAGCAGTTCTTC
TRBV4-1	-	TRBJ2-7	many	CASTLGTDRSSYEQYF	TGCGCCAGCACGCTTGGAACCGATAGAAGCTCCTACGAGCAGTACTTC
TRBV6-5	-	TRBJ1-6	many	CASSYSIPQYNSPLHF	TGTGCCAGCAGTTACTCGATCCCTCAATATAATTCACCCCTCCACTTT
TRBV11-2	TRBD1	TRBJ1-2	-	CASSLEIGQGSFYGYTF	TGTGCCAGCAGCTTAGAGATCGGACAGGGATCCTTCTATGGCTACACCTTC
TRBV2	-	TRBJ2-7	-	CASSEELEAYEQYF	TGTGCCAGCAGTGAAGAGTTAGAGGCTTACGAGCAGTACTTC
TRBV6-2/TRBV6-3	TRBD2	TRBJ2-7	many	CASSSLVDGSGGSSYEQYF	TGTGCCAGCAGTTCCTTAGTAGACGGAAGCGGGGGAAGCTCCTACGAGCAGTACTTC
TRBV7-2	TRBD1	TRBJ2-5	many	CASSRGQGETQYF	TGTGCCAGCAGCCGAGGACAGGGCGAGACCCAGTACTTC
TRBV7-2	-	TRBJ1-1	-	CASTKTGAVGAEAFF	TGTGCCAGCACCAAAACGGGGGCGGTTGGCGCTGAAGCTTTCTTT
TRBV11-2	-	TRBJ2-5	many	CASSVWGRRQETQYF	TGTGCCAGCAGCGTCTGGGGACGGCGTCAAGAGACCCAGTACTTC
TRBV3-1	-	TRBJ2-7	many	CASSQDLSVSSYEQYF	TGTGCCAGCAGCCAAGATCTGTCAGTGAGCTCCTACGAGCAGTACTTC
TRBV20-1	TRBD1	TRBJ1-3	many	CSAQGDSSGNTIYF	TGCAGTGCCCAGGGGGACAGCTCTGGAAACACCATATATTTT
TRBV12-3/TRBV12-4	TRBD1	TRBJ2-5	-	CASSSQTGLETQYF	TGTGCCAGCAGCAGCCAGACAGGGCTGGAGACCCAGTACTTC
TRBV29-1	TRBD1	TRBJ2-7	many	CSVRGRDEQYF	TGCAGCGTAAGGGGGCGCGACGAGCAGTACTTC
TRBV2	-	TRBJ1-2	many	CASRGDIANGYTF	TGTGCCAGCAGGGGGGACATAGCGAATGGCTACACCTTC
TRBV3-1	TRBD1	TRBJ1-2	many	CASSHDLLGQGGYGYTF	TGTGCCAGCAGCCACGACCTGCTCGGACAGGGTGGGTATGGCTACACCTTC
TRBV6-5	-	TRBJ1-2	many	CASSYLEGNYGYTF	TGTGCCAGCAGTTACCTGGAGGGAAACTATGGCTACACCTTC
TRBV2	-	TRBJ2-5	-	CASSERDPGTQYF	TGTGCCAGCAGTGAAAGGGACCCGGGGACCCAGTACTTC
TRBV18	-	TRBJ2-7	few	CASSPTGSAYEQYF	TGTGCCAGCTCACCCACAGGGTCGGCCTACGAGCAGTACTTC
TRBV27	-	TRBJ1-2	many	CASSTGRGNYGYTF	TGTGCCAGCAGTACGGGGAGGGGTAACTATGGCTACACCTTC
TRBV20-1	TRBD1	TRBJ2-5	once	CSASSGQGETQYF	TGCAGTGCCAGCAGTGGACAGGGTGAGACCCAGTACTTC
TRBV6-1	TRBD1	TRBJ1-2	-	CANGTGAYGYTF	TGTGCCAACGGGACAGGGGCCTATGGCTACACCTTC
TRBV30	-	TRBJ1-1	-	CACQGGRHTEAFF	TGTGCCTGCCAAGGGGGGCGACACACTGAAGCTTTCTTT
TRBV12-3/TRBV12-4	TRBD1	TRBJ1-6	many	CASSNRGFGSPLHF	TGTGCCAGCAGTAACAGGGGTTTTGGTTCACCCCTCCACTTT